This T cell receptor (beta chain) was recovered during a study of shared clonotypes between healthy human individuals. The germline CDR1 and CDR2 sequences are SNHLY and FYNNEI. This CDR3 is 12 amino acids long. V lost 7 bases to trimming and J lost 4 bases; unmatched junction nucleotides: 2. The data were produced by immunoSEQ multiplex PCR, yet TCRdb's version contains in-frame clones alone and is incomplete. The table has approximately 1,000,000 clones, about 72% seen once. The chain has TRBV2 and TRBJ2-5, with TRBD2 identical over 8 bases. The sample consisted of memory CD4+ T cells from PBMCs. Subset indicated: CD45RA-negative fraction. This TCR was recovered from a man aged 18 to 30 in good health. Some clones in this sample may be carry-over from other donors' samples. In nucleotides, the CDR3 is TGTGCCAGCAAGGCGGGAGGAGAGACCCAGTACTTC. It yields the protein CASKAGGETQYF.